Presented here are 23 T cell receptor beta chains from one specimen sequenced in a study of CD8+ T cells in alopecia areata. cDNA serving as the sequencing template came from extracted, reverse transcribed RNA. TCRdb keeps only in-frame clones here, not all; method: immunoSEQ multiplex PCR. The sample lists some 210,000 clones; about 53% were seen once. The sample consisted of CD4+ T cells sorted from blood, taken at week 0. These receptors originate from a human donor with alopecia areata.

The rearrangement uses TRBV30 and TRBJ2-3; D is uncertain. V was clipped by 0 bases and J by 0 bases, with 7 bases between them. The CDR3 loop spans 14 amino acids. Germline V gene sequence: CDR1 GTSNPN, CDR2 SVGIG (reference sequence). CDR3 loop: CAWSVSASTDTQYF. The CDR3 region has the DNA TGTGCCTGGAGTGTATCCGCGAGCACAGATACGCAGTATTTT.

J is TRBJ1-2 and V is TRBV29-1; no clear D. Trimming shortened V by 5 bases and J by 4 bases, and 8 bases separated the two germline ends. Germline CDR1 reads SQVTM; CDR2 reads ANQGSEA. CDR3 length: 11 residues. In DNA form, the CDR3 reads TGCAGCGTTCCTGGCCCCTATGGCTACACCTTC. Translation: CSVPGPYGYTF.

The DNA for the CDR3 is TGTGCCAGCAGCTTAGTAGGGCCGCCGTATGGCTACACCTTC. It codes for CASSLVGPPYGYTF. This chain joins TRBV13 and TRBJ1-2; D unclear. V was shortened by 1 base and J by 5 bases, with 11 bases between the two germline ends. Germline values: CDR1 PRHDT, CDR2 FYEKMQ (reference sequence). CDR3 size: 14 residues.

The chain recombines TRBV7-9 with TRBJ2-7; D is undetermined. The CDR3 is 14 amino acids. Germline CDR1 and CDR2: SEHNR and FQNEAQ (reference sequence). V was clipped by 1 base and J by 0 bases, with 7 bases between them. As DNA, the CDR3 is TGTGCCAGCAGCTTAGAGACCTACTCCTACGAGCAGTACTTC. Translated, it gives CASSLETYSYEQYF. The full variable domain, in which reference TRBV7-9 and TRBJ2-7 provide the parts outside the CDR3, is DTGVSQNPRHKITKRGQNVTFRCDPISEHNRLYWYRQTLGQGPEFLTYFQNEAQLEKSRLLSDRFSAERPKGSFSTLEIQRTEQGDSAMYLCASSLETYSYEQYFGPGTRLTVT.

A remark on this clone: This specimen includes other DNA sequences encoding the same CDR3. The rearrangement uses TRBV18 and TRBJ2-6; D is undetermined. Trimming pared 0 bases from V and 0 bases from J, leaving 0 bases between. The germline V gene has CDR1 KGHSH and CDR2 LQKENI. This CDR3 region has 14 residues. The CDR3 nucleotides are TGTGCCAGCTCACCACCCTCTGGGGCCAACGTCCTGACTTTC. Translation gives CASSPPSGANVLTF.

The chain combines TRBV7-8 with TRBJ1-2; D is unclear. V gave up 5 bases and J gave up 5 bases, with 15 bases separating them. The V gene's germline CDR1 is SGHVS and CDR2 FQNEAQ. The CDR3 has 14 amino acids. Here the CDR3 reads CASSPSREWYGYTF. The CDR3 DNA reads as TGTGCCAGCAGCCCTAGCCGGGAATGGTATGGCTACACCTTC.

This clone was seen just once. The chain couples TRBV30 to TRBJ2-2; D remains ambiguous. CDR1 and CDR2 (germline): GTSNPN, SVGIG (reference sequence). The V end was cut by 2 bases, the J end by 4 bases, with 5 bases between. CDR3 length: 12 residues. The CDR3 DNA sequence: TGTGCCTGGAGTTTTGGCACCGGGGAGCTGTTTTTT. The encoded protein is CAWSFGTGELFF.

The chain combines TRBV2 with TRBJ1-5; D is uncertain. V was pared by 6 bases and J by 5 bases, with 11 bases between. The CDR3 consists of 13 residues. The germline V gene encodes CDR1 SNHLY and CDR2 FYNNEI. This CDR3 is CASSADGDQPQHF. The CDR3 bases are TGTGCCAGCAGCGCGGACGGAGATCAGCCCCAGCATTTT.

The chain is built from TRBV27 and TRBJ1-5; D not certain. Germline loops: CDR1 MNHEY, CDR2 SMNVEV (reference sequence). The CDR3 is 15 residues long. V was pared by 3 bases and J by 3 bases, with 12 bases between. This CDR3 reads CASSFRRLDNQPQHF. The CDR3 DNA sequence: TGTGCCAGCAGTTTTCGCAGACTCGACAATCAGCCCCAGCATTTT.

V and J are TRBV6-5 and TRBJ2-3, with a tentative D call TRBD1 (6 bases). The CDR3 runs 16 residues. Germline CDR1 MNHEY, CDR2 SVGAGI. The ends were cut back, 0 bases at V and 5 bases at J, with 15 bases in the middle. CDR3 nucleotide sequence: TGTGCCAGCAGTTACTCTTATCAGGGGTTCGGAGATACGCAGTATTTT. This translates into CASSYSYQGFGDTQYF.

The rearrangement joins TRBV30 to TRBJ1-2; D is uncertain. Germline values: CDR1 GTSNPN, CDR2 SVGIG (reference sequence). The V end lost 3 bases, the J end lost 8 bases, and 16 bases lay between the germline ends. The CDR3 contains 13 residues. CDR3 in amino acids: CAWSASSVGGYTF. CDR3 nucleotides: TGTGCCTGGAGCGCCTCTTCAGTCGGCGGCTACACCTTC.

The CDR3 is CASSGGTKPDTQYF. The CDR3 nucleotides read TGTGCCAGCAGCGGAGGGACCAAGCCGGATACGCAGTATTTT. The chain recombines TRBV9 with TRBJ2-3, with D possibly being TRBD1 or TRBD2 (5 bases each). This CDR3 has 14 amino acids. Germline V lookup: CDR1 SGDLS, CDR2 YYNGEE. V was pared by 3 bases and J by 6 bases, with 14 bases between. Based on the CDR3 plus reference TRBV9 and TRBJ2-3, the full variable domain is DSGVTQTPKHLITATGQRVTLRCSPRSGDLSVYWYQQSLDQGLQFLIQYYNGEERAKGNILERFSAQQFPDLHSELNLSSLELGDSALYFCASSGGTKPDTQYFGPGTRLTVL.

This chain connects TRBV29-1 to TRBJ2-5; D gene ambiguous. CDR3 length: 13 residues. Germline CDR1 SQVTM, CDR2 ANQGSEA. The V end was cut by 4 bases, the J end by 0 bases, with 9 bases between. The CDR3 spells CSVVGLNQETQYF. The DNA of the CDR3 is TGCAGCGTTGTTGGGCTGAACCAAGAGACCCAGTACTTC.

The chain employs TRBV11-2 and TRBJ1-2, with TRBD1 matching 7 bases. Germline values: CDR1 SGHAT, CDR2 FQNNGV. The junction had 5 bases not matched to a gene; V was cut back by 3 bases and J by 4 bases. The CDR3 extends over 14 amino acids. As DNA, the CDR3 is TGTGCCAGCAGCTTTAACAGGGGTATCTATGGCTACACCTTC. This sequence encodes CASSFNRGIYGYTF.

The rearrangement links TRBV11-2 to TRBJ2-5, with 12 bases matching TRBD1. Trimming at V came to 4 bases and at J to 3 bases, leaving 3 bases not matched to a gene. The CDR3 contains 15 residues. Germline CDR1 and CDR2: SGHAT and FQNNGV. The CDR3 DNA reads as TGTGCCAGCAGCTGGGGGACAGGGGGCGAAGAGACCCAGTACTTC. Translation: CASSWGTGGEETQYF.

This chain links TRBV4-1 with TRBJ1-1; TRBD1 matches at 8 bases. There are 15 residues in the CDR3. Trimming removed 4 bases from V and 1 base from J; junction bases left unmatched: 5. The V gene's germline CDR1 is MGHRA and CDR2 YSYEKL. CDR3 protein: CASSPTGQANTEAFF. The CDR3 nucleotides are TGCGCCAGCAGCCCCACGGGACAGGCGAACACTGAAGCTTTCTTT.

The chain combines TRBV20-1 with TRBJ1-1; D not certain. The CDR3 runs to 10 residues. Trimming shortened V by 3 bases and J by 11 bases, and 10 bases separated the two germline ends. Germline V CDR1 and CDR2: DFQATT, SNEGSKA (reference sequence). CDR3 nucleotide sequence: TGCAGTGCTAGGGCACAGAGGGCTTTCTTT. This codes for CSARAQRAFF.

The rearrangement links TRBV29-1 to TRBJ2-3; the match to TRBD2 covers 10 bases. Germline V gene data show CDR1 as SQVTM and CDR2 as ANQGSEA. The J segment lost 4 bases and the V segment lost 2 bases, leaving 3 bases of the junction unmatched. This CDR3 has 14 residues. The CDR3 sequence: CSVESGLASDTQYF. The CDR3 coding sequence is TGCAGCGTTGAATCGGGACTAGCGTCAGATACGCAGTATTTT.

The chain is built from TRBV5-1 and TRBJ2-1; 8 nucleotides align to TRBD2. There are 15 residues in the CDR3. In germline, CDR1 is SGHRS, CDR2 YFSETQ. The V and J ends lost 5 bases and 0 bases, in that order; junction bases with no gene match: 4. The chain's CDR3 is CASRISGSSYNEQFF. CDR3 DNA sequence: TGCGCCAGCAGGATAAGCGGGAGCTCCTACAATGAGCAGTTCTTC.

This clone was counted only a few times. The chain recombines TRBV29-1 with TRBJ1-2; 7 positions match TRBD1. The V and J ends lost 7 bases and 0 bases, in that order; junction bases with no gene match: 14. CDR1 is SQVTM and CDR2 is ANQGSEA in the germline V gene. This CDR3 has 16 residues. CDR3 residues: CSAGRDSRTPNYGYTF. Here the CDR3 DNA reads TGCAGCGCCGGAAGGGACAGTCGGACTCCTAACTATGGCTACACCTTC.

V gene TRBV7-9 combines with J gene TRBJ2-5; D is uncertain. V was shortened by 5 bases and J by 5 bases, with 12 bases between the two germline ends. Germline-derived CDR1 and CDR2 are SEHNR and FQNEAQ (reference sequence). The CDR3 is 13 amino acids. The CDR3, as DNA: TGTGCCAGCAGCCCCGGCCTAGGGGAGACCCAGTACTTC. This translates into CASSPGLGETQYF. The entire variable domain, with the rest obtained from reference TRBV7-9 and TRBJ2-5, is as follows: DTGVSQNPRHKITKRGQNVTFRCDPISEHNRLYWYRQTLGQGPEFLTYFQNEAQLEKSRLLSDRFSAERPKGSFSTLEIQRTEQGDSAMYLCASSPGLGETQYFGPGTRLLVL.

The rearrangement uses TRBV23-1 and TRBJ2-6; D is ambiguous. TRBV23-1 is filed as an ORF, its function uncertain. Trimming removed 8 bases from V and 3 bases from J, with 17 bases in between. This CDR3 comprises 16 residues. The CDR3 region has the DNA TGCGCCAGCGGAAGAGGCCATATGCATGGGGCCAACGTCCTGACTTTC. It codes for CASGRGHMHGANVLTF.

This clone is a singleton in its sample. The chain couples TRBV11-2 to TRBJ1-1; the D gene is possibly TRBD1 (6 bases). Germline V gives CDR1 SGHAT, CDR2 FQNNGV. This CDR3 has 13 amino acids. The ends were cut back, 0 bases at V and 11 bases at J, with 13 bases in the middle. Written as DNA, the CDR3 is TGTGCCAGCAGCTTAGAGGGGACAAGGAGGGCTTTCTTT. Amino acids: CASSLEGTRRAFF.